This T cell receptor beta chain came from a study of blood T cell repertoires in COVID-19. Overall study context: Samples came from the United States, Italy and Spain, spanning acute and convalescent COVID-19.

Method: immunoSEQ multiplex PCR; TCRdb's copy keeps in-frame clones and lacks some. This table holds under 200,000 clones, around 84% found once. This clone occurred once. Germline loops: CDR1 SNHLY, CDR2 FYNNEI. This CDR3 spans 11 amino acids. V lost 8 bases and J lost 5, with 7 bases in between. The TCR sequence derives from a woman aged 45 to 65 with COVID-19, enrolled during active disease. This chain uses TRBV2 with TRBJ1-5, with D perhaps matching TRBD1 (5 bases). Sequences were obtained from peripheral blood. CDR3 amino acids: CASGGDQPQHF. CDR3 sequence (DNA): TGTGCCAGCGGGGGGGATCAGCCCCAGCATTTT.